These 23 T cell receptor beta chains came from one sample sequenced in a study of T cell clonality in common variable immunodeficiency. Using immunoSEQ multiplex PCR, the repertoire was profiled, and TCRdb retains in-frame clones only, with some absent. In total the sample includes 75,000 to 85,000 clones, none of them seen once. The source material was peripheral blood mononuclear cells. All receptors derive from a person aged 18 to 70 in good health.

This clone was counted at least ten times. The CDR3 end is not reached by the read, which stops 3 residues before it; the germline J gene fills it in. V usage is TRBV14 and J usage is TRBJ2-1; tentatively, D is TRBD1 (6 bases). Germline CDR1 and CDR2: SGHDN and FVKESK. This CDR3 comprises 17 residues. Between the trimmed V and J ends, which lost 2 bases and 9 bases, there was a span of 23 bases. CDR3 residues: CASSQPATGTKRPEQFF. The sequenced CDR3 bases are TGTGCCAGCAGCCAACCCGCGACCGGGACAAAGAGACCTGAG.

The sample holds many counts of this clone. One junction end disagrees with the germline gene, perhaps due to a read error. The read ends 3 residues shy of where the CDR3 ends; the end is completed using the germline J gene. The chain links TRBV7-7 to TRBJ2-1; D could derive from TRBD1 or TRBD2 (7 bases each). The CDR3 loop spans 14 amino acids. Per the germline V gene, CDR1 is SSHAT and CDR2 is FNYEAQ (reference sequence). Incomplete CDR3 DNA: TGTGCTAGCAGCGTCACAGGGGAGGGCAATGAG. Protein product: CASSVTGEGNE. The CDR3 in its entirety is CASSVTGEGNEQFF.

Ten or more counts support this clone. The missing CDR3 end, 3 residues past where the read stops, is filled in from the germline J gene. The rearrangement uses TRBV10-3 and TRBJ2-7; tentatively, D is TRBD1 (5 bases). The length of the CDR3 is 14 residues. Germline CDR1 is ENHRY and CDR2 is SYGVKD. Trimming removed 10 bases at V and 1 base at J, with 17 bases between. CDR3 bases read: TGTGCCACCCTTATGATGCAGGGATCCTACGAG. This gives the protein CATLMMQGSYE. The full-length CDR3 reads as CATLMMQGSYEQYF.

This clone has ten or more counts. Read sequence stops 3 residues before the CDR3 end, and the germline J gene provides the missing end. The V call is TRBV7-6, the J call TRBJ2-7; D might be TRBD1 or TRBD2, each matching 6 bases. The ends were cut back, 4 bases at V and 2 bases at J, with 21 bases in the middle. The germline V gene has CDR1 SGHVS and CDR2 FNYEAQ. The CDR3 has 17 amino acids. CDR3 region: CASSSLAGGGSTYEQYF. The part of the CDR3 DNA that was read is TGTGCCAGCAGCTCCCTGGCTGGAGGGGGATCCACCTACGAG.

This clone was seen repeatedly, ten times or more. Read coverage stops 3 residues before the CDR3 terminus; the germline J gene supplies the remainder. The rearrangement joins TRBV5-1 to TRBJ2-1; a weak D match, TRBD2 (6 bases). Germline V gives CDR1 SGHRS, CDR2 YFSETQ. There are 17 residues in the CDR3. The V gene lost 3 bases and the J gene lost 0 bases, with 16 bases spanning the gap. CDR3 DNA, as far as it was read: TGCGCCAGCAGCTCTCTCACTAGCTCCAGCTCCTACAATGAG. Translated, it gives CASSSLTSSSSYNE. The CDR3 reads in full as CASSSLTSSSSYNEQFF. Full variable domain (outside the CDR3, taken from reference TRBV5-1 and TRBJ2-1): KAGVTQTPRYLIKTRGQQVTLSCSPISGHRSVSWYQQTPGQGLQFLFEYFSETQRNKGNFPGRFSGRQFSNSRSEMNVSTLELGDSALYLCASSSLTSSSSYNEQFFGPGTRLTVL.

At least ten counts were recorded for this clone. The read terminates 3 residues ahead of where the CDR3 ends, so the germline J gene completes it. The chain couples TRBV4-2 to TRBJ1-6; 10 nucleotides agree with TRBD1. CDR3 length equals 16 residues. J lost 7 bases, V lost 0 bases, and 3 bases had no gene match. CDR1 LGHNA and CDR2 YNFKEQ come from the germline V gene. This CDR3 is CASSQEDRGRNSPLHF. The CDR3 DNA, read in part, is TGTGCCAGCAGCCAAGAGGACAGGGGGAGAAATTCACCC.

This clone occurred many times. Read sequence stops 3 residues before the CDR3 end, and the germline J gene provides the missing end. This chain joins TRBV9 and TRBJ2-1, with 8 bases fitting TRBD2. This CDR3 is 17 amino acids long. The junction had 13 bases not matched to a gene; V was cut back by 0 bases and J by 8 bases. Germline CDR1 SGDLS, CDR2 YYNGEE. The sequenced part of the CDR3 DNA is TGTGCCAGCAGCGTAGGGGTAAGGACTAGCTCTATATATGAG. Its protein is CASSVGVRTSSIYE. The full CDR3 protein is CASSVGVRTSSIYEQFF.

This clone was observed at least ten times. Incomplete CDR3 DNA: TGCAGCGTAGAGGGACAGGGACCCACTGAA. It specifies CSVEGQGPTE. The CDR3, in full, reads CSVEGQGPTEAFF. This sequence joins TRBV29-1 and TRBJ1-1; 9 bases agree with TRBD1. The read gets to within 3 residues of the CDR3 end, and the germline J gene fills in the rest. The CDR3 is made up of 13 amino acids. The V and J ends lost 6 bases and 4 bases, in that order; junction bases with no gene match: 6. Germline V gene lookup returns CDR1 SQVTM and CDR2 ANQGSEA.

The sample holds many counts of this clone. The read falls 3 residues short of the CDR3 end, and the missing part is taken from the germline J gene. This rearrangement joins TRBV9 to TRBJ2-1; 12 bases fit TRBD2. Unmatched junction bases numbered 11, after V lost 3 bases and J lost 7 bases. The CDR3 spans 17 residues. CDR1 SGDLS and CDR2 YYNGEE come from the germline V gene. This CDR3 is CASSGGLAGSTGNEQFF. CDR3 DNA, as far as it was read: TGTGCCAGCAGCGGTGGACTAGCGGGATCCACGGGGAATGAG.

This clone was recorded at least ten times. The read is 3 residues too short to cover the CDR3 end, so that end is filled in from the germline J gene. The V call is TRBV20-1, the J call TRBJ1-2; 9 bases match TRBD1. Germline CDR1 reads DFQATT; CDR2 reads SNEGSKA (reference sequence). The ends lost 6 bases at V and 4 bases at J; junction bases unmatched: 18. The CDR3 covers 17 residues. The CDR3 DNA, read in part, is TGCAGTGCCGACACCCGTATCCCGGGACAGGGACCCTATGGC. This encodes CSADTRIPGQGPYG. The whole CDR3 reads CSADTRIPGQGPYGYTF.

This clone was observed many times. The CDR3 bases that were read are TGTGCCTGGAGTGAGGGAAGCGGGTACACCGGGGAG. It specifies CAWSEGSGYTGE. In full, the CDR3 is CAWSEGSGYTGELFF. The chain joins TRBV30 to TRBJ2-2, with D possibly being TRBD2 (6 bases). The read stops 3 residues short of the end of the CDR3; the missing end is completed from the germline J gene. Germline loops: CDR1 GTSNPN, CDR2 SVGIG (reference sequence). This CDR3 contains 15 residues. V was trimmed by 1 base and J by 3 bases, leaving 12 bases between them.

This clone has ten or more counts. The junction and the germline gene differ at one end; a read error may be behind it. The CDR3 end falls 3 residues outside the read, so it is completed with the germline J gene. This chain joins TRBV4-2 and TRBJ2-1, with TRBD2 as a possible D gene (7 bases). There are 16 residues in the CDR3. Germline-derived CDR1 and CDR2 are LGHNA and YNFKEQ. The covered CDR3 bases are TGCGCCAGCAGCCAAGATAAGGAGGGAGGGGGAAATGAG. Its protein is CASSQDKEGGGNE. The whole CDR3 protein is CASSQDKEGGGNEQFF.

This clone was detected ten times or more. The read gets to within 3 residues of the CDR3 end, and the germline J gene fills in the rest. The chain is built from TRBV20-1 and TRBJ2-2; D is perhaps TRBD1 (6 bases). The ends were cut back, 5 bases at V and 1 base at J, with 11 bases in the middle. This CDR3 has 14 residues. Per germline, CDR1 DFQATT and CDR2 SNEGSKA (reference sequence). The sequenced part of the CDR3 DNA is TGCAGTGCTTACAGGGAAGGGAACACCGGGGAG. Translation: CSAYREGNTGE. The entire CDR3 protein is CSAYREGNTGELFF.

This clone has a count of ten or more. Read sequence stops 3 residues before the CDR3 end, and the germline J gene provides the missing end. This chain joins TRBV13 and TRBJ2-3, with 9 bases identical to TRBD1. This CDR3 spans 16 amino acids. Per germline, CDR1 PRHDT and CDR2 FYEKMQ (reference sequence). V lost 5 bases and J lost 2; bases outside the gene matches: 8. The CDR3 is CASSLNRGQNTDTQYF. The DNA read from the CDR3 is TGTGCCAGCAGCCTAAACAGGGGGCAAAACACAGATACG.

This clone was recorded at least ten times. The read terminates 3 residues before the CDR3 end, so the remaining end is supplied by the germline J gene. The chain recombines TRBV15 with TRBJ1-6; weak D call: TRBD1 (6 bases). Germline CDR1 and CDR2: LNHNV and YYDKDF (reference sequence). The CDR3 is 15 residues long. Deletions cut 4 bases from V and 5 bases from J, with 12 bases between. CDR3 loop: CATSTDRKNNSPLHF. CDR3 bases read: TGTGCCACCAGCACAGACAGGAAGAATAATTCACCC.

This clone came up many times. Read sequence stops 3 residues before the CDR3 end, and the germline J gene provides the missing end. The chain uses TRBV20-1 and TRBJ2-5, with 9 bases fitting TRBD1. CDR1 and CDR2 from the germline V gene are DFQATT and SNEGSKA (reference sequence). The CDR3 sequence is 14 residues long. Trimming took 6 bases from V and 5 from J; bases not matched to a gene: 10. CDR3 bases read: TGCAGTGCGACCGGGACAGGGAGTTTTGAGACC. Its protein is CSATGTGSFET. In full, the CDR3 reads CSATGTGSFETQYF.

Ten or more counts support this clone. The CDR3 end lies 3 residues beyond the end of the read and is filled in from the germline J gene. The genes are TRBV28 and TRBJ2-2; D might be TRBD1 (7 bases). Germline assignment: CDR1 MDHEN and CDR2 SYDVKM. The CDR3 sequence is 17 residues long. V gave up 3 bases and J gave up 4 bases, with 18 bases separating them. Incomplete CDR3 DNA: TGTGCCAGCAGTTTCTCCCGTGGAGGGGGCAGCACCGGGGAG. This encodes CASSFSRGGGSTGE. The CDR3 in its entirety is CASSFSRGGGSTGELFF.

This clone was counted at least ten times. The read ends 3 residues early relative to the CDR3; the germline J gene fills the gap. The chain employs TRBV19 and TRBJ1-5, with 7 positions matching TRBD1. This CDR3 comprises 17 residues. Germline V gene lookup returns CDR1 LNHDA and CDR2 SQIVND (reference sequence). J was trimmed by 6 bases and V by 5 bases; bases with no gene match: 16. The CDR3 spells CASSSLSRDSGTQPQHF. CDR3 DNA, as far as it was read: TGTGCCAGTAGTTCCCTGTCGCGGGACAGTGGTACTCAGCCC.

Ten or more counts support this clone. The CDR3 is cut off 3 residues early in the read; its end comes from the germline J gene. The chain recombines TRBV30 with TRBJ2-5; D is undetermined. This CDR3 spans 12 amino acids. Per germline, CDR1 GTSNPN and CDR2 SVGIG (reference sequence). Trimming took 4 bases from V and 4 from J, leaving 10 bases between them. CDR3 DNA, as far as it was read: TGTGCCTGGAAGGCCCCCCTAGAGACC. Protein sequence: CAWKAPLET. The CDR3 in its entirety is CAWKAPLETQYF. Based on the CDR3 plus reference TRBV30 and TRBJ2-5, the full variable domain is SQTIHQWPATLVQPVGSPLSLECTVEGTSNPNLYWYRQAAGRGLQLLFYSVGIGQISSEVPQNLSASRPQDRQFILSSKKLLLSDSGFYLCAWKAPLETQYFGPGTRLLVL.

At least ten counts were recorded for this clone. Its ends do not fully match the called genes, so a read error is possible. The CDR3 sequence: CASSQAKAGRTEAFF. The CDR3 DNA, read in part, is TGCGCCAGCAGCCAAGCCAAGGCGGGGAGGACTGAA. The V and J genes are TRBV4-2 and TRBJ1-1; unclear D gene. The read ends 3 residues before the CDR3 terminus; that terminus is restored from the germline J gene. From germline, CDR1 is LGHNA and CDR2 YNFKEQ. The CDR3 loop spans 15 amino acids.

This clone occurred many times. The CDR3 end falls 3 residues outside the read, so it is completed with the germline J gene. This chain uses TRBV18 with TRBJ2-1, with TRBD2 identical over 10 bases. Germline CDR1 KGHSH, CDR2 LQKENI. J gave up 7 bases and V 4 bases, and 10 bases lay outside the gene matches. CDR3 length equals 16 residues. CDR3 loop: CASSHNSGRAANEQFF. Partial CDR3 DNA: TGTGCCAGCTCACACAACAGCGGGAGGGCCGCGAATGAG.

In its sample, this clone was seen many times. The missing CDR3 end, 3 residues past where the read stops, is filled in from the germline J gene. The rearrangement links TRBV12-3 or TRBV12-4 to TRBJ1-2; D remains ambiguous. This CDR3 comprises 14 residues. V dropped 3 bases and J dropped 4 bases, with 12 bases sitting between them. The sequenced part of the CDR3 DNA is TGTGCCAGCAGTTTGGGTCAGGCGATCTATGGC. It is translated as CASSLGQAIYG. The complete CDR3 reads CASSLGQAIYGYTF.

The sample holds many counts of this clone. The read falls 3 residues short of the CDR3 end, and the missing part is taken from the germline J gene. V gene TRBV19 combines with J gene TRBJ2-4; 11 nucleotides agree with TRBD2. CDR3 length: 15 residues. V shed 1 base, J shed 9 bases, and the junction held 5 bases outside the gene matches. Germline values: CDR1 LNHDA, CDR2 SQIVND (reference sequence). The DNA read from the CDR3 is TGTGCCAGTAGTATAGCACTAGCGGGAGAGGGCATT. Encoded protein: CASSIALAGEGI. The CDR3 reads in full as CASSIALAGEGIQYF.